These 24 T cell receptor beta chains share one sample of origin, sequenced in a study of cytomegalovirus exposure and HLA in healthy donors (dated by TCRdb to about 2017). The library was produced with the immunoSEQ multiplex PCR assay. For the multiplex PCR, a mixture combining 60 forward primers for TCR Vbeta segments and 13 reverse primers for TCR Jbeta segments was used. TCRdb retrieved this table from immuneACCESS and kept in-frame rearrangements only. Not all clones are present; in checked studies, unresolved V genes account for under half, and no reason is known for the remainder. The table for this sample lists over 130,000 clones; about three quarters of them were counted only once. Clones ranked in the top ten supply approximately 1.8% of the sample. Specimen: PBMCs. These receptors were obtained from a woman under 40 in good health and CMV-seronegative.

The rearrangement links TRBV27 to TRBJ2-5; TRBD2 matches at 8 bases. The CDR3 is made up of 12 amino acids. Germline CDR1 is MNHEY and CDR2 is SMNVEV (reference sequence). V dropped 8 bases and J dropped 6; count of bases not matched to a gene: 5. The chain's CDR3 is CASGGGWQTQYF. CDR3 coding DNA: TGTGCCAGCGGCGGGGGGTGGCAGACCCAGTACTTC.

This clone occurred once. V and J are TRBV6-5 and TRBJ1-4, with 8 nucleotides matching TRBD1. The CDR3 loop spans 15 amino acids. V dropped 6 bases and J dropped 6; count of bases not matched to a gene: 9. Germline V gene data show CDR1 as MNHEY and CDR2 as SVGAGI. Here the CDR3 DNA reads TGTGCCAGCAGGCCAGGTCTGGACAGGGATGAAAAACTGTTTTTT. It encodes CASRPGLDRDEKLFF.

The chain has TRBV5-1 and TRBJ2-7; a weak D match, TRBD2 (5 bases). Germline loops: CDR1 SGHRS, CDR2 YFSETQ. V was clipped by 2 bases and J by 3 bases, with 9 bases between them. This CDR3 has 13 amino acids. CDR3 bases: TGCGCCAGCAGCTTCGAGGGCGACTACGAGCAGTACTTC. Protein sequence: CASSFEGDYEQYF.

This rearrangement joins TRBV28 to TRBJ1-2; D is possibly TRBD1 (6 bases). Trimming shortened V by 2 bases and J by 5 bases, and 18 bases separated the two germline ends. The germline gives CDR1 MDHEN, CDR2 SYDVKM. The CDR3 extends over 16 amino acids. DNA of the CDR3: TGTGCCAGCAGTTTAAATTCCGGACAGAGGAGATATGGCTACACCTTC. This gives the protein CASSLNSGQRRYGYTF.

The chain is built from TRBV19 and TRBJ2-1; D may match TRBD1 or TRBD2 (6 bases each). CDR3 length equals 15 residues. CDR1 and CDR2 from the germline V gene are LNHDA and SQIVND (reference sequence). The V end was cut by 6 bases, the J end by 3 bases, with 15 bases between. The CDR3 loop is CASRIQGGVYNEQFF. CDR3 in DNA: TGTGCCAGTAGGATACAGGGAGGAGTCTACAATGAGCAGTTCTTC.

The genes are TRBV19 and TRBJ2-5; 8 nucleotides match TRBD2. The DNA matches TRBJ2-7 better at its end, which makes the J call doubtful. There are 15 residues in the CDR3. Germline V CDR1 and CDR2: LNHDA, SQIVND (reference sequence). The CDR3 coding sequence is TGTGCCAGTAGTACCGCTAGCGGGCCCTCCTACGAGCAGTACTTC. Encoded protein: CASSTASGPSYEQYF.

V is TRBV5-6 and J is TRBJ2-7; 12 bases are a match to TRBD1. This CDR3 region has 15 residues. Germline CDR1 is SGHDT and CDR2 is YYEEEE. V dropped 4 bases and J dropped 6; count of bases not matched to a gene: 8. The CDR3 sequence: CASSAAGTGGGEQYV. The CDR3 coding sequence is TGTGCCAGCAGCGCCGCCGGGACAGGGGGCGGCGAGCAGTACGTC.

This rearrangement joins TRBV28 to TRBJ2-2; unclear D gene. Germline V gene lookup returns CDR1 MDHEN and CDR2 SYDVKM. This CDR3 contains 12 residues. V was pared by 8 bases and J by 6 bases, with 10 bases between. The CDR3 reads CASSVGPGELFF. CDR3 nucleotide sequence: TGTGCCAGCTCGGTCGGTCCCGGGGAGCTGTTTTTT.

The V and J genes are TRBV6-1 and TRBJ2-1, with D unclear. This CDR3 is 13 amino acids long. Germline V gene sequence: CDR1 MNHNS, CDR2 SASEGT. Trimming took 2 bases from V and 4 from J, leaving 6 bases between them. CDR3 sequence reads: CASSETAYNEQFF. Written as DNA, the CDR3 is TGTGCCAGCAGTGAAACAGCTTACAATGAGCAGTTCTTC.

V gene TRBV7-2 combines with J gene TRBJ2-7; 8 nucleotides agree with TRBD2. Germline V gives CDR1 SGHTA, CDR2 FQGNSA. The CDR3 runs to 15 residues. V shed 0 bases, J shed 4 bases, and the junction held 5 bases outside the gene matches. The CDR3 protein is CASSLASGGGYEQYF. In DNA form, the CDR3 reads TGTGCCAGCAGCTTAGCATCCGGGGGGGGTTACGAGCAGTACTTC.

This clone appeared a few times. This sequence joins TRBV13 and TRBJ1-3; 9 nucleotides agree with TRBD1. This CDR3 contains 18 residues. V shed 5 bases, J shed 0 bases, and the junction held 11 bases outside the gene matches. The germline V gene encodes CDR1 PRHDT and CDR2 FYEKMQ (reference sequence). CDR3 in DNA: TGTGCCAGCAGCCGTCCCGGGACAGGGTTAGGCTCTGGAAACACCATATATTTT. It encodes CASSRPGTGLGSGNTIYF.

V is TRBV6-6 and J is TRBJ2-1, with D perhaps matching TRBD2 (5 bases). The V end was cut by 0 bases, the J end by 5 bases, with 14 bases between. The CDR3 runs to 16 residues. Germline V gene data show CDR1 as MNHNY and CDR2 as SVGAGI (reference sequence). The CDR3 loop is CASSYSPLDSDNEQFF. The CDR3 region has the DNA TGTGCCAGCAGTTACTCTCCACTAGATTCAGACAATGAGCAGTTCTTC.

The chain uses TRBV19 and TRBJ1-2; 7 bases align to TRBD1. Germline loops: CDR1 LNHDA, CDR2 SQIVND (reference sequence). This CDR3 contains 15 residues. Germline trimming cut 5 bases from V and 2 bases from J; bases unmatched to any gene: 8. This CDR3 is CASSHQQGLNYGYTF. Written as DNA, the CDR3 is TGTGCCAGTAGTCACCAACAGGGGCTAAACTATGGCTACACCTTC. The variable domain in full, completed from reference TRBV19 and TRBJ1-2, reads DGGITQSPKYLFRKEGQNVTLSCEQNLNHDAMYWYRQDPGQGLRLIYYSQIVNDFQKGDIAEGYSVSREKKESFPLTVTSAQKNPTAFYLCASSHQQGLNYGYTFGSGTRLTVV.

The rearrangement uses TRBV14 and TRBJ1-2; 7 bases align to TRBD1. CDR3 length: 17 amino acids. From germline, CDR1 is SGHDN and CDR2 FVKESK. Trimming cost V 4 bases and J 0 bases; bases outside gene matches: 11. In DNA form, the CDR3 reads TGTGCCAGCAGCCGAGGCCATGCGGGACAGACTAACTATGGCTACACCTTC. This translates into CASSRGHAGQTNYGYTF.

The V and J genes are TRBV7-8 and TRBJ2-5; D is possibly TRBD1 (5 bases). V lost 1 base, J lost 3 bases, and 12 bases lay in between. The CDR3 extends over 15 amino acids. The germline gives CDR1 SGHVS, CDR2 FQNEAQ. The CDR3 region is CASSLVRSGKETQYF. The CDR3 region has the DNA TGTGCCAGCAGCTTAGTTAGGTCAGGGAAAGAGACCCAGTACTTC.

This chain links TRBV6-1 with TRBJ2-3; a possible D gene is TRBD2 (6 bases). The germline V and J ends were trimmed by 0 bases and 4 bases, with 11 bases remaining between them. The germline CDR1 and CDR2 sequences are MNHNS and SASEGT. CDR3 length equals 15 residues. The chain's CDR3 is CASSEAPGVADTQYF. The CDR3 DNA reads as TGTGCCAGCAGTGAAGCACCGGGAGTAGCAGATACGCAGTATTTT.

V gene TRBV7-2 combines with J gene TRBJ2-6; D is possibly TRBD2 (6 bases). This CDR3 has 16 amino acids. V shed 2 bases and J shed 1 base, with 9 bases lying between them. In germline, CDR1 is SGHTA, CDR2 FQGNSA. This CDR3 reads CASSLNRGSGANVLTF. The DNA of the CDR3 is TGTGCCAGCAGCTTAAATCGGGGGTCTGGGGCCAACGTCCTGACTTTC.

The rearrangement uses TRBV28 and TRBJ1-1; 7 bases are shared with TRBD1. The CDR3 totals 15 residues. V gave up 4 bases and J gave up 3 bases; unmatched junction bases: 8. Germline assignment: CDR1 MDHEN and CDR2 SYDVKM. CDR3 in DNA: TGTGCCAGCAGTTCCATGACAGGGAGATACACTGAAGCTTTCTTT. Translation gives CASSSMTGRYTEAFF.

This sequence joins TRBV11-1 and TRBJ2-7; D ambiguous. CDR1 and CDR2 from the germline V gene are SGHAT and FQDESV (reference sequence). Deletions cut 0 bases from V and 4 bases from J, with 4 bases between. The CDR3 loop spans 12 amino acids. The CDR3 loop reads CASSLATYEQYF. In DNA, the CDR3 is TGTGCCAGCAGCTTAGCTACATACGAGCAGTACTTC.

In the case of this clone: The junction differs from germline at one of its ends, possibly a read error. The chain is built from TRBV5-1 and TRBJ2-5, with a tentative D call TRBD1 (6 bases). There are 12 residues in the CDR3. CDR1 SGHRS and CDR2 YFSETQ come from the germline V gene. The CDR3 DNA sequence: TGCGCCAGCCGACAGGACCAAGGGACCCAGTACTTC. Amino acid sequence: CASRQDQGTQYF.

This clone has only a few counts. V usage is TRBV13 and J usage is TRBJ2-1; D might be TRBD2 (6 bases). The ends were cut back, 4 bases at V and 0 bases at J, with 13 bases in the middle. This CDR3 contains 16 residues. Germline V gives CDR1 PRHDT, CDR2 FYEKMQ (reference sequence). CDR3 nucleotide sequence: TGTGCCAGCAGCTCCGTAGCGGCGAGCTCCTACAATGAGCAGTTCTTC. Its translation is CASSSVAASSYNEQFF.

The chain couples TRBV19 to TRBJ2-3, with D possibly TRBD1 on 5 matching bases. Trimming removed 5 bases at V and 5 bases at J, with 23 bases between. Germline-derived CDR1 and CDR2 are LNHDA and SQIVND (reference sequence). The CDR3 extends over 17 amino acids. The CDR3 loop is CASSPPPAGWGVDTQYF. Written as DNA, the CDR3 is TGTGCCAGTAGTCCCCCCCCAGCAGGGTGGGGTGTAGATACGCAGTATTTT.

The V gene is TRBV11-2, the J gene TRBJ2-7; perhaps TRBD1 as D (7 bases). The V end was cut by 6 bases, the J end by 6 bases, with 18 bases between. CDR3 length: 14 amino acids. Germline assignment: CDR1 SGHAT and CDR2 FQNNGV. CDR3 in DNA: TGTGCCAGCAGGAGGGGGGACAGTAGACCCGAGCAGTACTTC. Its translation is CASRRGDSRPEQYF.

The V gene is TRBV28, the J gene TRBJ2-7; the match to TRBD2 covers 10 bases. The trim removed 7 bases at V and 3 bases at J, leaving 3 bases unmatched. Germline V gene data show CDR1 as MDHEN and CDR2 as SYDVKM. This CDR3 has 13 amino acids. Written as DNA, the CDR3 is TGTGCCAGCACCGTAGCGGGGGGCTACGAGCAGTACGTC. As protein: CASTVAGGYEQYV.